This is a list of T cell receptor beta chains from one sample in a study of CD8 T cells in ankylosing spondylitis. TCRdb passed the 5' RACE reads through MiXCR, listing each CDR3 protein once. The sample shows some 330,000 distinct CDR3 sequences, roughly 8% of them seen only once. The sequenced material came from blood, either unsorted or a sorted T cell fraction (not recorded which). The receptors shown here come from a male donor with ankylosing spondylitis. The CDR3 runs from the conserved cysteine through the conserved F or W. D genes are given only for firm matches. Clone size appears in some rows only: once, few, many, or a class for an expanded clone.

abundance: few
d_gene: NA
j_gene: TRBJ2-2
v_gene: TRBV6-1
CDR3nt: TGTGCCAGCAGTGAAGACCCCGGGGAGCTGTTTTTT
CDR3aa: CASSEDPGELFF

abundance: NA
d_gene: NA
j_gene: TRBJ1-5
v_gene: TRBV30
CDR3nt: TGTGCCTGGAGTGTGGGCAGGGTGGACCAGCCCCAGCATTTT
CDR3aa: CAWSVGRVDQPQHF

abundance: NA
d_gene: TRBD1
j_gene: TRBJ1-5
v_gene: TRBV7-9
CDR3nt: TGTGCCAGCGACAGGGACGGCAATCAGCCCCAGCATTTT
CDR3aa: CASDRDGNQPQHF

abundance: few
d_gene: TRBD2
j_gene: TRBJ2-3
v_gene: TRBV7-3
CDR3nt: TGTGCCAGCAGCTCGGGACTAGCCCGCACAGATACGCAGTATTTT
CDR3aa: CASSSGLARTDTQYF

abundance: NA
d_gene: NA
j_gene: TRBJ2-5
v_gene: TRBV29-1
CDR3nt: TGCAGCGTTGGGCCGGGACCGGAGACCCAGTACTTC
CDR3aa: CSVGPGPETQYF

abundance: few
d_gene: TRBD2
j_gene: TRBJ2-1
v_gene: TRBV20-1
CDR3nt: TGCAGTGCTAGAGCTTGGAGGACTAGCGGGTCCTACAATGAGCAGTTCTTC
CDR3aa: CSARAWRTSGSYNEQFF

abundance: NA
d_gene: TRBD2
j_gene: TRBJ2-1
v_gene: TRBV20-1
CDR3nt: TGCAGTGCTAACCTACTAGCGGGGAAGGGGAAAAATGAGCAGTTCTTC
CDR3aa: CSANLLAGKGKNEQFF

abundance: few
d_gene: TRBD2
j_gene: TRBJ2-1
v_gene: TRBV27
CDR3nt: TGTGCCAGCAGAAATCTAGCGGGCCCTTACAATGAGCAGTTCTTC
CDR3aa: CASRNLAGPYNEQFF

abundance: NA
d_gene: TRBD1
j_gene: TRBJ1-4
v_gene: TRBV29-1
CDR3nt: TGCAGCGGGGGGACAGGCGCAAATGAAAAACTGTTTTTT
CDR3aa: CSGGTGANEKLFF

abundance: few
d_gene: NA
j_gene: TRBJ2-3
v_gene: TRBV10-3
CDR3nt: TGTGCCATCAGTGACGGGACAAGCACAGATACGCAGTATTTT
CDR3aa: CAISDGTSTDTQYF

abundance: NA
d_gene: TRBD2
j_gene: TRBJ2-7
v_gene: TRBV5-1
CDR3nt: TGCGCCAGCAGCCATCCGGGGACTAGCGAGTCGCAGTACTTC
CDR3aa: CASSHPGTSESQYF

abundance: NA
d_gene: NA
j_gene: TRBJ1-1
v_gene: TRBV7-6
CDR3nt: TGTGCCAGCAGCGCCGACATAAACACTGAAGCTTTCTTT
CDR3aa: CASSADINTEAFF

abundance: few
d_gene: NA
j_gene: TRBJ1-2
v_gene: TRBV5-5
CDR3nt: TGTGCCAGCAGCTCAAGGGACTTTGGGGCAGCGGGCTACACCTTC
CDR3aa: CASSSRDFGAAGYTF

abundance: few
d_gene: NA
j_gene: TRBJ2-3
v_gene: TRBV10-3
CDR3nt: TGTGCCATCAGTGAGTTGAGGGGGGGCACAGATACGCAGTATTTT
CDR3aa: CAISELRGGTDTQYF

abundance: many
d_gene: NA
j_gene: TRBJ2-1
v_gene: TRBV28
CDR3nt: TGTGCCAGCAGGCTGGTAGGGGCAAATGAGCAGTTCTTC
CDR3aa: CASRLVGANEQFF

abundance: few
d_gene: TRBD1
j_gene: TRBJ1-5
v_gene: TRBV20-1
CDR3nt: TGCAGTGCCCCCACCCCGGGACAGCGTTTTGCCGCCCAGCATTTT
CDR3aa: CSAPTPGQRFAAQHF

abundance: NA
d_gene: NA
j_gene: TRBJ2-1
v_gene: TRBV20-1
CDR3nt: TGCAGTGCCACCGGACTTACGAATGAGCAGTTCTTC
CDR3aa: CSATGLTNEQFF

abundance: many
d_gene: TRBD1
j_gene: TRBJ2-7
v_gene: TRBV7-9
CDR3nt: TGTGCCAGCAGCACGGGACAGCGGACTTTGGAAGAGCAGTACTTC
CDR3aa: CASSTGQRTLEEQYF

abundance: few
d_gene: NA
j_gene: TRBJ1-2
v_gene: TRBV29-1
CDR3nt: TGCAGCGTAAGCTTAGGGGGATCTGGGTATGGCTACACCTTC
CDR3aa: CSVSLGGSGYGYTF

abundance: NA
d_gene: NA
j_gene: TRBJ2-2
v_gene: TRBV12-3/TRBV12-4
CDR3nt: TGTGCCAGCATCCAGACAGGAGAAAGGACCGGGGAGCTGTTTTTT
CDR3aa: CASIQTGERTGELFF

abundance: few
d_gene: TRBD2
j_gene: TRBJ2-1
v_gene: TRBV24-1
CDR3nt: TGTGCCACCAGCCACGGCAAGGGACTACAGTTCTTC
CDR3aa: CATSHGKGLQFF

abundance: few
d_gene: TRBD2
j_gene: TRBJ2-1
v_gene: TRBV3-1
CDR3nt: TGTGCCAGCAGCCAATCGGGAGCGGGGGGCCAGTTCTTC
CDR3aa: CASSQSGAGGQFF

abundance: many
d_gene: NA
j_gene: TRBJ2-1
v_gene: TRBV5-1
CDR3nt: TGCGCCAGCCGACCAGGCCAGCGGTCCTACAATGAGCAGTTCTTC
CDR3aa: CASRPGQRSYNEQFF

abundance: many
d_gene: TRBD2
j_gene: TRBJ2-3
v_gene: TRBV6-5
CDR3nt: TGTGCCAGCAGTTACGGTTCGGACGGGAGGGATACGCAGTATTTT
CDR3aa: CASSYGSDGRDTQYF

abundance: few
d_gene: TRBD1
j_gene: TRBJ2-3
v_gene: TRBV12-3/TRBV12-4
CDR3nt: TGTGCCAGCAGTTTCGGCGGGACAGGGGAATCAGATACGCAGTATTTT
CDR3aa: CASSFGGTGESDTQYF

abundance: few
d_gene: NA
j_gene: TRBJ2-7
v_gene: TRBV9
CDR3nt: TGTGCCAGCAGCGTAGGTACCGTGGCCGAGCAGTACTTC
CDR3aa: CASSVGTVAEQYF

abundance: few
d_gene: NA
j_gene: TRBJ1-1
v_gene: TRBV12-3/TRBV12-4
CDR3nt: TGTGCCAGCAGTTTAGGGACAGTCGCTGAAGCTTTCTTT
CDR3aa: CASSLGTVAEAFF

abundance: NA
d_gene: TRBD2
j_gene: TRBJ2-3
v_gene: TRBV28
CDR3nt: TGTGCCAGCAGCCTCACGGGGCTAGCGGGATCAGATACGCAGTATTTT
CDR3aa: CASSLTGLAGSDTQYF

abundance: few
d_gene: TRBD2
j_gene: TRBJ2-3
v_gene: TRBV20-1
CDR3nt: TGCAGTGCTAGAGATTGGAGACTAGCGAAAAACACAGATACGCAGTATTTT
CDR3aa: CSARDWRLAKNTDTQYF

abundance: NA
d_gene: NA
j_gene: TRBJ1-5
v_gene: TRBV20-1
CDR3nt: TGCAGTGCTACTAATCTCAGGGTGGGTCAGCCCCAGCATTTT
CDR3aa: CSATNLRVGQPQHF

abundance: NA
d_gene: NA
j_gene: TRBJ2-5
v_gene: TRBV7-2
CDR3nt: TGTGCCAGCAGGATGAGAGGGAAAGAGACCCAGTACTTC
CDR3aa: CASRMRGKETQYF

abundance: once
d_gene: TRBD2
j_gene: TRBJ2-3
v_gene: TRBV4-3
CDR3nt: TGCGCCAGCAGCCAAGATTCTAGCGGGAGTTGGGCCTCTAGCACAGATACGCAGTATTTT
CDR3aa: CASSQDSSGSWASSTDTQYF

abundance: many
d_gene: TRBD2
j_gene: TRBJ2-1
v_gene: TRBV6-2/TRBV6-3
CDR3nt: TGTGCCAGCAGTTCCCAATGGACTAGCGACTACAATGAGCAGTTCTTC
CDR3aa: CASSSQWTSDYNEQFF

abundance: few
d_gene: TRBD2
j_gene: TRBJ2-3
v_gene: TRBV28
CDR3nt: TGTGCCAGCAGTTTCCCCATCTTAAGAGCGGGAGGAACAGATACGCAGTATTTT
CDR3aa: CASSFPILRAGGTDTQYF

abundance: NA
d_gene: NA
j_gene: TRBJ2-7
v_gene: TRBV27
CDR3nt: TGTGCCAGCAGTTTTGTCCGGACGACAACTTACGAGCAGTACTTC
CDR3aa: CASSFVRTTTYEQYF

abundance: NA
d_gene: NA
j_gene: TRBJ2-3
v_gene: TRBV12-3/TRBV12-4
CDR3nt: TGTGCCAGCAGTTTGAGACAGGCTAGCACAGATACGCAGTATTTT
CDR3aa: CASSLRQASTDTQYF

abundance: many
d_gene: NA
j_gene: TRBJ2-7
v_gene: TRBV29-1
CDR3nt: TGCAGCGTTGAAGATCTCAATCACTACGAGCAGTACTTC
CDR3aa: CSVEDLNHYEQYF

abundance: NA
d_gene: NA
j_gene: TRBJ2-7
v_gene: TRBV6-1
CDR3nt: TGTGCCAGCAGTACCGGGCTCGGGATTCACGAGCAGTACTTC
CDR3aa: CASSTGLGIHEQYF

abundance: few
d_gene: TRBD1
j_gene: TRBJ1-4
v_gene: TRBV4-2
CDR3nt: TGTGCCAGCACCCGACAGGGAATTAACGAAAAACTGTTTTTT
CDR3aa: CASTRQGINEKLFF

abundance: many
d_gene: NA
j_gene: TRBJ2-3
v_gene: TRBV7-9
CDR3nt: TGTGCCAGCAGCCGGATCTTAGATACGCAGTATTTT
CDR3aa: CASSRILDTQYF

abundance: few
d_gene: NA
j_gene: TRBJ2-5
v_gene: TRBV20-1
CDR3nt: TGCAGTGCTAGAAATACAGGGCCACAAGAGACCCAGTACTTC
CDR3aa: CSARNTGPQETQYF

abundance: NA
d_gene: NA
j_gene: TRBJ2-7
v_gene: TRBV4-1
CDR3nt: TGCGCCAGCCGGCACAGGGCGGTCGGATACGAGCAGTACTTC
CDR3aa: CASRHRAVGYEQYF

abundance: NA
d_gene: NA
j_gene: TRBJ2-5
v_gene: TRBV3-1
CDR3nt: TGTGCCAGCAGCCCTTTTACTAGGGGACTCCAAGAGACCCAGTACTTC
CDR3aa: CASSPFTRGLQETQYF

abundance: few
d_gene: TRBD2
j_gene: TRBJ2-3
v_gene: TRBV20-1
CDR3nt: TGCAGTGCTAGAGAAAGGCCAGCGGGAGGAACTGCGCAGTATTTT
CDR3aa: CSARERPAGGTAQYF

abundance: NA
d_gene: NA
j_gene: TRBJ2-1
v_gene: TRBV18
CDR3nt: TGTGCCAGCTCAACGGGAGTCGGCTCCTACAATGAGCAGTTCTTC
CDR3aa: CASSTGVGSYNEQFF

abundance: few
d_gene: TRBD1
j_gene: TRBJ2-7
v_gene: TRBV12-3/TRBV12-4
CDR3nt: TGTGCCAGCAGCTACCGGACAGGCGGTTCCTACGAGCAGTACTTC
CDR3aa: CASSYRTGGSYEQYF

abundance: NA
d_gene: NA
j_gene: TRBJ2-3
v_gene: TRBV6-4
CDR3nt: TGTGCCAGCACAAGGGGGATCATTGAGACGCAGTATTTT
CDR3aa: CASTRGIIETQYF

abundance: many
d_gene: NA
j_gene: TRBJ1-5
v_gene: TRBV12-5
CDR3nt: TGTGCTAGTGGTTTCAATCAGCCCCAGCATTTT
CDR3aa: CASGFNQPQHF

abundance: many
d_gene: TRBD1
j_gene: TRBJ1-4
v_gene: TRBV4-3
CDR3nt: TGCGCCAGCAGCCAAGATCCGGGGACAGGGGGCGGTGAAAAACTGTTTTTT
CDR3aa: CASSQDPGTGGGEKLFF

abundance: NA
d_gene: NA
j_gene: TRBJ1-1
v_gene: TRBV7-9
CDR3nt: TGTGCCAGCAGCTTAGAGGGGTTTCCTGAAGCTTTCTTT
CDR3aa: CASSLEGFPEAFF